This T cell receptor (beta chain) was profiled in a study of T cell responses to AZD1222 COVID-19 vaccine. Study outcomes and limitations: Spike as a whole was targeted by vaccine-associated CD4 TCRs, dominant at 160-218 and 743-854. Most donors were white British, females outnumbered males, and clonal diversity was possibly underestimated.

Produced via immunoSEQ multiplex PCR; TCRdb's table is partial and in-frame only. Here the sample spans tens of thousands of clones, roughly 87% being singletons. This clone was observed a single time. What it binds is unknown. The CDR3 covers 15 residues. The V gene lost 2 bases and the J gene lost 3 bases, with 14 bases spanning the gap. The germline V gene encodes CDR1 MNHEY and CDR2 SVGAGI. Sequenced material: peripheral blood, taken on day 0 of MenACWY control vaccination. The gene calls are TRBV6-5 and TRBJ2-7; no clear D. The TCR comes from an adult in good health. The CDR3 nucleotides are TGTGCCAGCAGTTACAGGGCGAAGGGTTTCTACGAGCAGTACTTC. As protein: CASSYRAKGFYEQYF.